These 14 T cell receptor beta chains were all obtained from the same sample, sequenced in a study of technical replicates of blood from a handful of donors. Assay: immunoSEQ multiplex PCR; the TCRdb copy retains only in-frame clones and omits some. The table includes under 85,000 clones, just over 90% detected once. Source material: T cells isolated from PBMCs. The receptor set was obtained from a human donor in good health.

This clone turned up a few times. Here the CDR3 reads CASSEGLAANNEQFF. CDR3 coding DNA: TGTGCCAGCAGTGAGGGACTAGCGGCGAACAATGAGCAGTTCTTC. The chain carries TRBV6-4 and TRBJ2-1, with 11 nucleotides matching TRBD2. The CDR3 has 15 amino acids. V gave up 3 bases and J gave up 5 bases; unmatched junction bases: 3. CDR1 and CDR2 (germline): MRHNA, SNTAGT.

The chain links TRBV10-3 to TRBJ2-7, with 8 bases lining up with TRBD2. The CDR3 covers 16 residues. V lost 4 bases and J lost 4; bases outside the gene matches: 12. Germline V gene sequence: CDR1 ENHRY, CDR2 SYGVKD. In DNA, the CDR3 is TGTGCCATCAGTGGCTCAGACGGGGGGGGGATTTACGAGCAGTACTTC. Translating gives CAISGSDGGGIYEQYF.

The genes are TRBV5-1 and TRBJ1-4; no clear D. The V gene lost 1 base and the J gene lost 4 bases, with 8 bases spanning the gap. In germline, CDR1 is SGHRS, CDR2 YFSETQ. This CDR3 contains 14 residues. DNA of the CDR3: TGCGCCAGCAGCTTGACCGAGTTTAATGAAAAACTGTTTTTT. Protein product: CASSLTEFNEKLFF.

This chain connects TRBV5-1 to TRBJ1-5; 7 bases match TRBD1. The CDR3 consists of 15 residues. V shed 4 bases and J 3 bases; nucleotides not matched to a gene: 7. Germline V gives CDR1 SGHRS, CDR2 YFSETQ. The CDR3 DNA reads TGCGCCAGCAGCCCGGAGGGACAGATCAATCAGCCCCAGCATTTT. As protein: CASSPEGQINQPQHF.

The V and J genes are TRBV4-2 and TRBJ2-1; TRBD2 aligns across 9 bases. Germline V lookup: CDR1 LGHNA, CDR2 YNFKEQ. The CDR3 runs 17 residues. The V segment lost 1 base and the J segment 7 bases; nucleotides outside the gene matches: 11. The CDR3 protein is CASSQVKLAGGVNEQFF. In nucleotides, the CDR3 is TGTGCCAGCAGCCAAGTTAAATTGGCGGGAGGGGTTAATGAGCAGTTCTTC.

In nucleotides, the CDR3 is TGTGCCAGCAGCCTTTCGAGGGACAGGTTATGGTCCAAAAACATTCAGTACTTC. This sequence encodes CASSLSRDRLWSKNIQYF. This sequence joins TRBV7-9 and TRBJ2-4, with 8 bases fitting TRBD1. The CDR3 consists of 18 residues. Germline V CDR1 and CDR2: SEHNR, FQNEAQ (reference sequence). Trimming removed 5 bases from V and 2 bases from J; junction bases left unmatched: 14.

This rearrangement joins TRBV10-2 to TRBJ2-7; possible D gene TRBD1, 6 bases. CDR3 length equals 14 residues. Per germline, CDR1 WSHSY and CDR2 SAAADI. V was cut by 9 bases and J by 2 bases, with 17 bases left in between. The CDR3 DNA follows: TGCGCCAGTAAGGTGGCAGGGGATCCCTACGAGCAGTACTTC. Translated, it gives CASKVAGDPYEQYF.

V gene TRBV18 combines with J gene TRBJ2-1; D gene unclear. Trimming removed 2 bases at V and 10 bases at J, with 9 bases between. The CDR3 contains 12 residues. The germline V gene has CDR1 KGHSH and CDR2 LQKENI. This CDR3 reads CASSPTSREQFF. In DNA, the CDR3 is TGTGCCAGCTCACCAACCTCCAGAGAGCAGTTCTTC.

V gene TRBV27 combines with J gene TRBJ1-1, with 8 bases fitting TRBD1. The CDR3 sequence is 15 residues long. Germline V lookup: CDR1 MNHEY, CDR2 SMNVEV (reference sequence). J was trimmed by 3 bases and V by 4 bases; bases with no gene match: 7. CDR3 protein: CASSSFRGLDTEAFF. The CDR3 bases are TGTGCCAGCAGTTCGTTCAGGGGGCTGGACACTGAAGCTTTCTTT.

In its sample, this clone was seen once. The V and J genes are TRBV28 and TRBJ2-1; 7 bases are a match to TRBD1. Germline V gene data show CDR1 as MDHEN and CDR2 as SYDVKM. The CDR3 totals 18 residues. J gave up 3 bases and V 1 base, and 12 bases lay outside the gene matches. The CDR3, as DNA: TGTGCCAGCAGTTTATACCCCAGTGGACAGGCCTTCTACAATGAGCAGTTCTTC. This codes for CASSLYPSGQAFYNEQFF.

CDR3 in amino acids: CASTNRGGSDTQYF. The CDR3 DNA reads as TGCGCCAGCACGAACAGGGGGGGGTCAGATACGCAGTATTTT. The V call is TRBV5-1, the J call TRBJ2-3; possible D gene TRBD1, 8 bases. The CDR3 consists of 14 residues. Trimming shortened V by 6 bases and J by 4 bases, and 15 bases separated the two germline ends. CDR1 and CDR2 from the germline V gene are SGHRS and YFSETQ. The full variable domain, with the rest looked up from reference TRBV5-1 and TRBJ2-3, is KAGVTQTPRYLIKTRGQQVTLSCSPISGHRSVSWYQQTPGQGLQFLFEYFSETQRNKGNFPGRFSGRQFSNSRSEMNVSTLELGDSALYLCASTNRGGSDTQYFGPGTRLTVL.

The CDR3 DNA reads as TGTGCCAGCAGCTTAGGCCCCCATGGCAACGAGCAGTACTTC. Protein: CASSLGPHGNEQYF. This chain connects TRBV11-2 to TRBJ2-7; D is unclear. CDR1 is SGHAT, CDR2 FQNNGV, per germline. The CDR3 loop spans 14 amino acids. V lost 1 base and J lost 5, with 12 bases in between.

The rearrangement joins TRBV27 to TRBJ1-5, with D unclear. Germline loops: CDR1 MNHEY, CDR2 SMNVEV (reference sequence). The CDR3 is 14 amino acids. The V and J ends lost 4 bases and 6 bases respectively, with 13 bases between them. The CDR3 loop is CASSSNGDGQPQHF. As DNA, the CDR3 is TGTGCCAGCAGTTCAAACGGGGATGGTCAGCCCCAGCATTTT.

V usage is TRBV11-3 and J usage is TRBJ2-7; perhaps TRBD2 as D (5 bases). This CDR3 contains 13 residues. Germline CDR1 and CDR2: SGHNT and YENEEA. V lost 5 bases to trimming and J lost 3 bases, with 11 bases between them. CDR3 protein: CASSLDSGYEQYF. The CDR3 DNA is TGTGCCAGCAGCCTGGACTCGGGCTACGAGCAGTACTTC.